This T cell receptor (beta chain) originates from a study of blood T cell repertoires in COVID-19. Study background: Both acute and convalescent COVID-19 samples were obtained from the United States, Italy and Spain. Nucleic acid was either cDNA or gDNA, and it came from T cells, B-cell-depleted T cells, or PBMCs.

Measured with immunoSEQ multiplex PCR; TCRdb has only the in-frame clones, and not every one. In the table there are 60,000 to 90,000 clones, about 93% of which are singletons. Material: peripheral blood. This TCR derives from a woman older than 75 with acute or convalescent COVID-19.

The CDR3 coding sequence is TGTGCTAGTGGTTTGGTACCCGGAGATACGCAGTATTTT. As protein: CASGLVPGDTQYF. The chain joins TRBV12-5 to TRBJ2-3; D unclear. V was pared by 0 bases and J by 5 bases, with 6 bases between. This CDR3 region has 13 residues. CDR1 and CDR2 from the germline V gene are LGHNT and FRNRAP.